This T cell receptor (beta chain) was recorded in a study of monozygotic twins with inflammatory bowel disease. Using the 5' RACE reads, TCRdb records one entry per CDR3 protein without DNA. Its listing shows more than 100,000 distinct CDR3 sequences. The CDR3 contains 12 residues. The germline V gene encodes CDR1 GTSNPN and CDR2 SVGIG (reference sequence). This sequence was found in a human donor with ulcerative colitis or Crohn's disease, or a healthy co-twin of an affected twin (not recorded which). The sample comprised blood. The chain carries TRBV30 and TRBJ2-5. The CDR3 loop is CAWSHTRETQYF.